The clone carrying this T cell receptor (beta chain) was seen more than once but under ten times. Germline CDR1 is MDHEN and CDR2 is SYDVKM. The CDR3 covers 15 residues. J lost 1 base, V lost 10 bases, and 12 bases had no gene match. Together with a sample-barcoded 5' primer, a J-beta primer mix was included in a second PCR lasting about 7 to 12 cycles. TCRdb processed the 5' RACE reads anew with MiXCR; each CDR3 protein has one entry. The sample holds around 1,000,000 distinct CDR3 sequences; less than 25% are singletons and the top ten take about 0.72%. This sample is part of a study of blood T cells in healthy people across ages. Another study also made use of these data, one on T cells of mothers and their children. That work states: It was found that thymic selection shapes TCR recombination output similarly in related and unrelated pairs.

The J gene is TRBJ2-5, the V gene TRBV28; TRBD2 matches at 7 bases. The TCR comes from a girl aged 2 to 9 in good health. The sequencing sample was made of blood. The CDR3 DNA sequence: TGTGCCACCGACCGGGGGAGGGCTAGCCAAGAGACCCAGTACTTC. This codes for CATDRGRASQETQYF.